This T cell receptor (beta chain) was sequenced in a study of B cell selection in AIRE deficiency. Study-wide findings and caveats: Only approximately 9.2% of 3657 shared Treg sequences were patient-specific; about 33% healthy-specific.

The CDR3 is 18 residues long. Germline V CDR1 and CDR2: SGHTA, FQGNSA. Deletions cut 2 bases from V and 5 bases from J, with 23 bases between. Profiling relied on immunoSEQ multiplex PCR, and the TCRdb table lists in-frame clones only, not all of them. The sample carries approximately 25,000 clones, around 95% recorded once. CD4+CD127+ cells were sorted as the conventional CD4 T cells. A remark on this clone: Antigen: not known.

The sequence came from a human donor in good health. V and J are TRBV7-2 and TRBJ2-3; D unclear. The sample taken for sequencing was CD4+CD127+ conventional T cells sorted from PBMCs. The CDR3 loop reads CASSLLVSRAPKEDTQYF. The CDR3 DNA sequence: TGTGCCAGCAGCTTATTGGTTAGCCGGGCCCCCAAGGAAGATACGCAGTATTTT.